A selection of T cell receptor beta chains follows, all from one sample in a study of cytomegalovirus exposure and HLA in healthy donors. Sequencing was performed with immunoSEQ multiplex PCR; in TCRdb, only in-frame clones are kept and a portion is missing. The sample lists 120,000 to 150,000 clones, approximately 72% occurring once. Material: PBMCs. These receptors originate from a woman aged 55-69 years in good health and CMV-seronegative. Both conserved end residues are part of each CDR3. A D gene is named only where the DNA matches it firmly. Not all rows give a size; the values are once, few, many and, for expanded clones, a class.

d_gene	v_gene	len	j_gene	abundance	CDR3aa	CDR3nt
-	TRBV2	13	TRBJ2-2	few	CASMVETGRELFF	TGTGCCAGCATGGTGGAGACCGGCCGGGAGCTGTTTTTT
-	TRBV7-9	14	TRBJ2-7	-	CASSHPPTSYEQYF	TGTGCCAGCAGCCACCCGCCTACTAGCTACGAGCAGTACTTC
TRBD2	TRBV5-1	14	TRBJ2-1	-	CASSTTSAYNEQFF	TGCGCCAGCAGCACGACTAGCGCTTACAATGAGCAGTTCTTC
TRBD2	TRBV19	18	TRBJ2-1	-	CASSPWRASGARAGEQFF	TGTGCCAGTAGCCCATGGAGGGCTAGCGGGGCCCGGGCGGGTGAGCAGTTCTTC
-	TRBV4-1	13	TRBJ1-5	-	CASPGRTNQPQHF	TGCGCCAGCCCCGGGCGGACAAATCAGCCCCAACATTTT
TRBD1	TRBV7-3	13	TRBJ1-2	few	CASSLTGGYGYTF	TGTGCCAGCAGCTTGACAGGGGGCTATGGCTACACCTTC
TRBD1	TRBV10-3	15	TRBJ2-7	-	CAISDLTGAPYEQYF	TGTGCCATCAGTGACTTGACAGGGGCTCCCTACGAGCAGTACTTC
TRBD1	TRBV27	17	TRBJ1-1	-	CASSLSNLGQGYTEAFF	TGTGCCAGCAGTTTATCTAACTTGGGACAGGGGTACACTGAAGCTTTCTTT
-	TRBV2	11	TRBJ1-1	-	CASRLDAEAFF	TGTGCCAGCAGGCTAGACGCTGAAGCTTTCTTT
TRBD1	TRBV19	16	TRBJ2-2	once	CASRKGGTGTPWGLFF	TGTGCCAGTAGAAAAGGCGGGACAGGTACCCCCTGGGGGCTGTTTTTT
-	TRBV29-1	15	TRBJ2-1	-	CSVISALVSYNEQFF	TGCAGCGTTATCTCCGCGCTAGTTTCCTACAATGAGCAGTTCTTC
-	TRBV7-2	14	TRBJ2-4	-	CASSLKGAKNIQYF	TGTGCCAGCAGCTTAAAGGGGGCCAAAAACATTCAGTACTTC
TRBD1	TRBV6-1	15	TRBJ2-7	-	CASSTGQGRSYEQYF	TGTGCCAGCAGTACGGGACAGGGGAGATCGTACGAGCAGTACTTC
-	TRBV5-4	13	TRBJ1-4	-	CASSLGDSEKLFF	TGTGCCAGCAGCTTGGGGGACTCTGAAAAACTGTTTTTT
TRBD1	TRBV5-1	15	TRBJ2-2	-	CASSAGQGNTGELFF	TGCGCCAGCAGCGCAGGACAGGGGAACACCGGGGAGCTGTTTTTT
-	TRBV2	15	TRBJ2-5	-	CASSEGGRGGETQYF	TGTGCCAGCAGTGAAGGTGGGAGAGGAGGGGAGACCCAGTACTTC
-	TRBV11-1	13	TRBJ2-1	-	CASSLSDYNEQFF	TGTGCCAGCAGCTTATCAGACTACAATGAGCAGTTCTTC
TRBD2	TRBV7-8	13	TRBJ2-7	-	CASSWGGGYEQYF	TGTGCCAGCAGCTGGGGCGGGGGGTACGAGCAGTACTTC
TRBD1	TRBV29-1	15	TRBJ2-7	-	CSVAGGTGISYEQYF	TGCAGCGTCGCAGGTGGGACAGGGATCTCCTACGAGCAGTACTTC
-	TRBV11-3	13	TRBJ1-1	-	CASSFRSNTEAFF	TGTGCCAGCAGCTTCCGGTCTAACACTGAAGCTTTCTTT
-	TRBV18	14	TRBJ1-1	-	CASSPPVQVGEAFF	TGTGCCAGCTCACCCCCGGTGCAGGTGGGTGAAGCTTTCTTT
-	TRBV2	13	TRBJ2-5	-	CASTWASQGTQYF	TGTGCCAGCACCTGGGCATCCCAGGGGACCCAGTACTTC
-	TRBV7-9	13	TRBJ1-1	-	CASSLMADTEAFF	TGTGCCAGCAGCTTAATGGCAGACACTGAAGCTTTCTTT
TRBD2	TRBV19	16	TRBJ2-7	few	CASSMSLAGGQYEQYF	TGTGCCAGTAGTATGTCCCTAGCGGGAGGGCAGTACGAGCAGTACTTC
-	TRBV7-9	13	TRBJ1-2	-	CASSSGLQYGYTF	TGTGCCAGCAGCTCGGGACTGCAGTATGGCTACACCTTC
-	TRBV5-6	16	TRBJ2-7	-	CASSLLTDFLSYEQYF	TGTGCCAGCAGCTTGCTGACAGACTTCTTATCCTACGAGCAGTACTTC
-	TRBV9	12	TRBJ2-5	once	CASSSTQETQYF	TGTGCCAGCAGCTCCACCCAGGAGACCCAGTACTTC
TRBD1	TRBV2	17	TRBJ1-4	once	CASRQLTRTGTNEKLFF	TGTGCCAGCAGGCAATTGACCCGGACAGGGACTAATGAAAAACTGTTTTTT
-	TRBV27	15	TRBJ1-5	-	CATRLRATSNQPQHF	TGTGCCACTCGGCTGCGGGCCACGTCTAATCAGCCCCAGCATTTT
TRBD1	TRBV6-6	15	TRBJ1-1	few	CASRNDRAPNTEAFF	TGTGCCAGCAGAAACGACAGGGCCCCGAACACTGAAGCTTTCTTT
-	TRBV7-5	17	TRBJ1-5	-	CVRSSPRQGTWNQPQHF	TGTGTCAGAAGCTCCCCTAGACAGGGGACGTGGAATCAGCCCCAGCATTTT
-	TRBV6-5	15	TRBJ1-6	few	CASSLTQPYNSPLHF	TGTGCCAGCAGTCTAACACAGCCTTATAATTCACCCCTCCACTTT
TRBD2	TRBV5-5	17	TRBJ2-3	-	CASSLVRLAVATDTQYF	TGTGCCAGCAGCTTGGTTCGACTAGCGGTAGCCACAGATACGCAGTATTTT
TRBD2	TRBV25-1	16	TRBJ2-7	-	CASSERGREGAYEQYF	TGTGCCAGCAGTGAACGGGGGCGGGAGGGGGCCTACGAGCAGTACTTC
-	TRBV6-6	12	TRBJ2-1	-	CASSYHYNEQFF	TGTGCCAGCAGTTACCATTACAATGAGCAGTTCTTC
-	TRBV6-5	14	TRBJ2-5	few	CASSEYGPQETQYF	TGTGCCAGCAGTGAATATGGGCCCCAAGAGACCCAGTACTTC
-	TRBV19	15	TRBJ1-5	-	CASSINRQRNQPQHF	TGTGCCAGTAGTATAAACCGACAGCGCAATCAGCCCCAGCATTTT
TRBD2	TRBV5-4	16	TRBJ2-7	-	CASSRGLAGGLGEQYF	TGTGCCAGCAGCCGCGGACTAGCGGGAGGTCTAGGCGAGCAGTACTTC
-	TRBV28	11	TRBJ2-3	-	CASSSLDTQYF	TGTGCCAGCAGTTCGTTAGATACGCAGTATTTT
-	TRBV4-1	14	TRBJ2-7	-	CASSQQDSLYEQYF	TGCGCCAGCAGCCAACAGGACAGCCTCTACGAGCAGTACTTC
TRBD1	TRBV11-3	13	TRBJ2-1	few	CASSGDRGNEQFF	TGTGCCAGCAGCGGGGACAGGGGCAATGAGCAGTTCTTC
-	TRBV28	12	TRBJ2-7	-	CASQLKSYEQYF	TGTGCCAGCCAACTAAAGTCCTACGAGCAGTACTTC
TRBD1	TRBV6-5	13	TRBJ2-5	-	CASRGTGWETQYF	TGTGCCAGCAGGGGGACAGGGTGGGAGACCCAGTACTTC
TRBD1	TRBV5-4	14	TRBJ2-1	-	CASSATLQGNEQFF	TGTGCCAGCAGCGCCACTCTACAGGGGAATGAGCAGTTCTTC
-	TRBV2	15	TRBJ2-1	few	CASTQGSSSSNEQFF	TGTGCCAGCACCCAAGGGAGTAGTTCGTCTAATGAGCAGTTCTTC
-	TRBV5-4	13	TRBJ1-2	-	CASSPVGGSGYTF	TGTGCCAGCAGCCCGGTGGGGGGAAGTGGCTACACCTTC
TRBD1	TRBV2	16	TRBJ1-4	-	CASSEATGAANEKLFF	TGTGCCAGCAGTGAAGCGACAGGGGCCGCTAATGAAAAACTGTTTTTT
TRBD1	TRBV5-1	14	TRBJ1-2	-	CASSTTDRGTGYTF	TGCGCCAGCAGCACAACAGACAGGGGAACAGGCTACACCTTC
-	TRBV7-9	18	TRBJ2-1	-	CASSLARGGYSSYNEQFF	TGTGCCAGCAGCTTAGCTCGTGGGGGCTACAGCTCCTACAATGAGCAGTTCTTC
-	TRBV5-6	16	TRBJ1-3	-	CASSLAVASYQSTIYF	TGTGCCAGCAGCTTAGCCGTCGCCTCGTATCAATCAACCATATATTTT
TRBD1	TRBV10-3	14	TRBJ2-1	few	CAISEGQGFNEQFF	TGTGCCATCAGTGAGGGACAGGGTTTCAATGAGCAGTTCTTC